The 17 T cell receptor beta chains given below trace back to one sample, sequenced in a study of T cell repertoires in cytomegalovirus infection. What these receptors recognize is not known. TCRdb reprocessed the reads with MiXCR, giving one entry per CDR3 protein. The table shows approximately 990,000 distinct CDR3 sequences, with approximately 33% occurring only once. Sequences were derived from cultured CD8+ T cells from PBMCs, sampled from culture after CMV antigen stimulation. These receptors were obtained from a human donor in good health (CMV status not recorded). Some clones in this sample may be carry-over from other donors' samples.

V usage is TRBV9 and J usage is TRBJ1-2; D unclear. V was shortened by 5 bases and J by 8 bases, with 13 bases between the two germline ends. Germline CDR1 is SGDLS and CDR2 is YYNGEE. CDR3 length equals 12 residues. CDR3 coding DNA: TGTGCCAGCAGAGACCACCCGCGAGGCTACACCTTC. Residues: CASRDHPRGYTF.

This CDR3 reads CATSFDRETEAFF. The CDR3 DNA follows: TGTGCCACCAGCTTCGACAGGGAAACCGAAGCTTTCTTT. The chain has TRBV15 and TRBJ1-1; 7 bases are shared with TRBD1. The germline V gene has CDR1 LNHNV and CDR2 YYDKDF (reference sequence). V lost 5 bases to trimming and J lost 8 bases; unmatched junction nucleotides: 8. The CDR3 totals 13 residues.

The chain carries TRBV27 and TRBJ1-1; 9 bases agree with TRBD1. Per germline, CDR1 MNHEY and CDR2 SMNVEV (reference sequence). The CDR3 has 19 residues. The V and J ends lost 0 bases and 1 base, in that order; junction bases with no gene match: 12. The CDR3 DNA reads as TGTGCCAGCAGTTTATCACAATTGTGGGACAGGGAGGGGAACACTGAAGCTTTCTTT. This translates into CASSLSQLWDREGNTEAFF.

This chain uses TRBV19 with TRBJ1-2; weak D call: TRBD1 (6 bases). Trimming pared 1 base from V and 1 base from J, leaving 10 bases between. The CDR3 runs to 15 residues. Germline V gene data show CDR1 as LNHDA and CDR2 as SQIVND (reference sequence). The chain's CDR3 is CASSIAGQSNYGYTF. In DNA, the CDR3 is TGTGCCAGTAGTATAGCCGGACAGAGTAACTATGGCTACACCTTC. The full variable domain, in which reference TRBV19 and TRBJ1-2 provide the parts outside the CDR3, is DGGITQSPKYLFRKEGQNVTLSCEQNLNHDAMYWYRQDPGQGLRLIYYSQIVNDFQKGDIAEGYSVSREKKESFPLTVTSAQKNPTAFYLCASSIAGQSNYGYTFGSGTRLTVV.

This clonotype has more than one count but fewer than ten. The chain uses TRBV10-3 and TRBJ2-5; D possibly corresponds to TRBD1 (6 bases). The CDR3 has 17 residues. V shed 4 bases and J shed 5 bases, with 23 bases lying between them. Germline V CDR1 and CDR2: ENHRY, SYGVKD. CDR3 nucleotides: TGTGCCATCAGTGCCCCTGAAGAGACCGGGACAACGGAGACCCAGTACTTC. It is translated as CAISAPEETGTTETQYF.

The genes are TRBV27 and TRBJ1-2; TRBD1 might be the D (6 bases). The CDR3 spans 14 residues. CDR1 is MNHEY and CDR2 is SMNVEV in the germline V gene (reference sequence). Trimming stripped 0 bases from V and 8 bases from J, with 13 bases between. The CDR3 spells CASSLSPGGLGYTF. The DNA for the CDR3 is TGTGCCAGCAGTTTATCCCCCGGGGGCCTAGGCTACACCTTC.

About this clonotype itself: Since a much larger clone is just one base distant, this may be a read error. The rearrangement joins TRBV7-2 to TRBJ1-4, with TRBD1 matching over 8 bases. The CDR3 has 15 residues. Germline CDR1 is SGHTA and CDR2 is FQGNSA. Losses at the gene ends were 5 bases for V and 8 bases for J; bases not matched to a gene: 10. The CDR3 DNA reads TGTGCCAGCAGCCCATGGGACAGGCCCCGGGAAAAACTGTTTTTT. Amino acid sequence: CASSPWDRPREKLFF.

The V and J genes are TRBV10-3 and TRBJ1-1, with a possible D match to TRBD1 (6 bases). CDR1 is ENHRY and CDR2 is SYGVKD in the germline V gene. V lost 7 bases, J lost 1 base, and 7 bases lay in between. This CDR3 contains 12 residues. Here the CDR3 DNA reads TGTGCCATCACGGGGGCGAACACTGAAGCTTTCTTT. Encoded protein: CAITGANTEAFF.

This clonotype occurred a few times. V is TRBV4-3 and J is TRBJ1-5; no firm D call. V dropped 4 bases and J dropped 0 bases, with 10 bases sitting between them. Germline V gene data show CDR1 as LGHNA and CDR2 as YSLEER. The CDR3 has 15 residues. CDR3 protein: CASSPTYYSNQPQHF. CDR3 coding DNA: TGCGCCAGCAGCCCGACATATTATAGCAATCAGCCCCAGCATTTT.

This sequence joins TRBV27 and TRBJ2-1, with D maybe TRBD2 (7 bases). V gave up 6 bases and J gave up 6 bases, with 15 bases separating them. The germline gives CDR1 MNHEY, CDR2 SMNVEV (reference sequence). CDR3 length: 14 residues. CDR3 loop: CASSRGASLNEQFF. The CDR3 nucleotides read TGTGCCAGCAGCCGGGGGGCCTCCCTCAATGAGCAGTTCTTC.

The sample holds a few counts of this clonotype. The chain has TRBV27 and TRBJ2-1, with D possibly being TRBD2 (6 bases). The V end lost 4 bases, the J end lost 1 base, and 14 bases lay between the germline ends. Germline CDR1 is MNHEY and CDR2 is SMNVEV (reference sequence). This CDR3 region has 16 residues. CDR3 DNA sequence: TGTGCCAGCAGTTCATTCCAGGGAGGATCCTACAATGAGCAGTTCTTC. This sequence encodes CASSSFQGGSYNEQFF.

The chain joins TRBV4-1 to TRBJ2-1; TRBD1 matches 7 bases. J was trimmed by 8 bases and V by 3 bases; bases with no gene match: 4. The CDR3 spans 13 residues. Germline loops: CDR1 MGHRA, CDR2 YSYEKL. The CDR3 nucleotides are TGCGCCAGCAGCCACGGACAGGTTCATGAGCAGTTCTTC. It specifies CASSHGQVHEQFF.

Of note for this clonotype: One end of the junction does not line up with germline, which may come from a read error. The chain recombines TRBV7-7 with TRBJ2-2; TRBD2 aligns across 7 bases. This CDR3 has 14 amino acids. Germline CDR1 reads SSHAT; CDR2 reads FNYEAQ (reference sequence). CDR3 loop: CASSLLEGSGELLF. In DNA form, the CDR3 reads TGTGCTAGCAGCCTCCTCGAGGGGAGCGGGGAGCTGCTTTTT.

For this clonotype: One base away lies a much larger clone, so this may be a sequencing read error. The chain combines TRBV19 with TRBJ1-2; a weak D match, TRBD1 (5 bases). Germline V gene lookup returns CDR1 LNHDA and CDR2 SQIVND (reference sequence). This CDR3 comprises 19 residues. In DNA, the CDR3 is TGTGCCAGTAGTGTCCGTGAGGGCCTATCACCGGGGCACAGCTATGGCTGCACCTTC. Translating gives CASSVREGLSPGHSYGCTF.

This clonotype has only a few counts. The CDR3 here is CATSSFTGASYGYTF. The CDR3 region has the DNA TGTGCCACCAGCAGTTTTACAGGGGCAAGCTATGGCTACACCTTC. V is TRBV15 and J is TRBJ1-2; 7 bases align to TRBD1. Germline CDR1 LNHNV, CDR2 YYDKDF (reference sequence). The ends lost 3 bases at V and 4 bases at J; junction bases unmatched: 8. The CDR3 sequence is 15 residues long.

This clonotype was recorded a few times. The V and J genes are TRBV7-9 and TRBJ1-2, with no clear D. From germline, CDR1 is SEHNR and CDR2 FQNEAQ (reference sequence). Trimming took 4 bases from V and 4 from J, leaving 19 bases between them. This CDR3 is 16 amino acids long. DNA of the CDR3: TGTGCCAGCAGCTCCGTCTTGGGCGCTCCTACCTATGGCTACACCTTC. Its translation is CASSSVLGAPTYGYTF.

This clonotype has just a few counts. The rearrangement joins TRBV7-9 to TRBJ2-3; D unclear. Deletions cut 3 bases from V and 0 bases from J, with 10 bases between. CDR1 and CDR2 (germline): SEHNR, FQNEAQ (reference sequence). The CDR3 sequence is 15 residues long. The CDR3 protein is CASSLGITSTDTQYF. Written as DNA, the CDR3 is TGTGCCAGCAGCTTGGGCATAACTAGCACAGATACGCAGTATTTT.